The rows below give T cell receptor beta chains drawn from one sample of a study of T cell responses to AZD1222 COVID-19 vaccine. Assay used: immunoSEQ multiplex PCR; TCRdb lists only in-frame clones, some missing. The sample lists fewer than 85,000 clones, roughly 90% occurring once. The sample consisted of peripheral blood, taken on day 0 of AZD1222 vaccination. The receptors originated from an adult in good health. The CDR3 runs from the conserved cysteine through the conserved F or W. The D gene is left open where the match is weak. A row's size may be missing; if present it is once, few, many or a size class.

V gene: TRBV6-1
D gene: TRBD1
J gene: TRBJ2-7
clone size: -
CDR3 DNA: TGTGCCAGCAGTGACCCTCGGGACAGCTCCTACGAGCAGTACTTC
CDR3 protein: CASSDPRDSSYEQYF

V gene: TRBV3-1/TRBV3-2
D gene: TRBD1
J gene: TRBJ1-1
clone size: -
CDR3 DNA: TGTGCCAGCAGCCAAGGGACAGGGTTCAACACTGAAGCTTTCTTT
CDR3 protein: CASSQGTGFNTEAFF

V gene: TRBV2
D gene: -
J gene: TRBJ2-7
clone size: -
CDR3 DNA: TGTGCCGGCGGGACAGTCGGCTCCTACGAGCAGTACTTC
CDR3 protein: CAGGTVGSYEQYF

V gene: TRBV5-1
D gene: TRBD2
J gene: TRBJ2-3
clone size: -
CDR3 DNA: TGCGCCAGCAGCTTGGGGGGCGGGAGCCTCACAGATACGCAGTATTTT
CDR3 protein: CASSLGGGSLTDTQYF

V gene: TRBV10-3
D gene: -
J gene: TRBJ1-2
clone size: -
CDR3 DNA: TGTGCCATCAGTGAGTCTTCGGCCCGGTGGGGCTACACCTTC
CDR3 protein: CAISESSARWGYTF

V gene: TRBV5-1
D gene: -
J gene: TRBJ1-4
clone size: -
CDR3 DNA: TGCGCCAGCAGCTTCGGGCTAAGCAGGGAAAAACTGTTTTTT
CDR3 protein: CASSFGLSREKLFF

V gene: TRBV27
D gene: -
J gene: TRBJ2-7
clone size: -
CDR3 DNA: TGTGCCAGCAGTTTATTCGTAGGGTTACACGAGCAGTACTTC
CDR3 protein: CASSLFVGLHEQYF

V gene: TRBV30
D gene: TRBD1
J gene: TRBJ2-7
clone size: once
CDR3 DNA: TGTGCCTGGAGTGTACAACAGGGGGTTAGCTCCTACGAGCAGTACTTC
CDR3 protein: CAWSVQQGVSSYEQYF

V gene: TRBV23-1
D gene: -
J gene: TRBJ1-6
clone size: -
CDR3 DNA: TGCGCCAGCAGTCAATCGACCCCTCGCGCAGGCGGCGGGTTTTCACCCCTCCACTTT
CDR3 protein: CASSQSTPRAGGGFSPLHF

V gene: TRBV5-1
D gene: TRBD2
J gene: TRBJ2-2
clone size: -
CDR3 DNA: TGCGCCAGCAGCTTCACGGGACTAGCGGGAACCGGGGAGCTGTTTTTT
CDR3 protein: CASSFTGLAGTGELFF

V gene: TRBV6-5
D gene: TRBD1
J gene: TRBJ2-2
clone size: -
CDR3 DNA: TGTGCCAGCAGTTACGCCTCGACAGGGATAGGTCGGCTGTTTTTT
CDR3 protein: CASSYASTGIGRLFF

V gene: TRBV7-3
D gene: TRBD2
J gene: TRBJ2-3
clone size: -
CDR3 DNA: TGTGCCAGCAGCGAGTACGCTAGCGGGGCCACAGATACGCAGTATTTT
CDR3 protein: CASSEYASGATDTQYF